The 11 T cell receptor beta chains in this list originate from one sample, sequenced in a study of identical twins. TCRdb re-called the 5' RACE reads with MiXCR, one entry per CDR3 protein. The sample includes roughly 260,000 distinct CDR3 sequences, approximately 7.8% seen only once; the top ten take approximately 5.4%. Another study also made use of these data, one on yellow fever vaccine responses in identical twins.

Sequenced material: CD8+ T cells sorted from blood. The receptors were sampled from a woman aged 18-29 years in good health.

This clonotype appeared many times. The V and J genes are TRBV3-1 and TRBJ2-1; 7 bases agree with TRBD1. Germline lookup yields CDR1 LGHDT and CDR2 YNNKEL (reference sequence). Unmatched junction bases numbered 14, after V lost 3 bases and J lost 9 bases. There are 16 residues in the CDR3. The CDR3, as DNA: TGTGCCAGCAGCCACCCTCGACAGGGAACAAGGTTTGAGCAGTTCTTC. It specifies CASSHPRQGTRFEQFF.

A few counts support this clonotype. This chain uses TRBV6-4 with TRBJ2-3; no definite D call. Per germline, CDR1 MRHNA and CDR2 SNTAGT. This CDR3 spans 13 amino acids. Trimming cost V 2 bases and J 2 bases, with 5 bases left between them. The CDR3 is CASSDGDTDTQYF. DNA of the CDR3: TGTGCCAGCAGTGACGGTGACACAGATACGCAGTATTTT.

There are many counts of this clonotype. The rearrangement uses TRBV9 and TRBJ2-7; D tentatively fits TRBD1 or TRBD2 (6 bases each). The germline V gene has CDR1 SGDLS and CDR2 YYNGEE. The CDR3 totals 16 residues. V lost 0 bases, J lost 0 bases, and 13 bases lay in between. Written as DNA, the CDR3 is TGTGCCAGCAGCGTAGAGGGGGGACTTAGCTCCTACGAGCAGTACTTC. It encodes CASSVEGGLSSYEQYF.

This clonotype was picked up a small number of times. CDR3 residues: CASSWGHNNEQFF. DNA of the CDR3: TGTGCCAGCAGCTGGGGACACAACAATGAGCAGTTCTTC. The genes are TRBV5-4 and TRBJ2-1, with a weak D call TRBD1 (6 bases). Germline-derived CDR1 and CDR2 are SGHNT and YYREEE (reference sequence). Trimming took 3 bases from V and 5 from J, leaving 9 bases between them. This CDR3 spans 13 amino acids.

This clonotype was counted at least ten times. The CDR3 is CASSLFPLGVEAFF. In DNA form, the CDR3 reads TGTGCCAGCAGTTTGTTTCCTCTCGGGGTTGAAGCTTTCTTT. The rearrangement uses TRBV12-3 or TRBV12-4 and TRBJ1-1; D is unresolved. Trimming took 3 bases from V and 7 from J, leaving 15 bases between them. The CDR3 has 14 amino acids.

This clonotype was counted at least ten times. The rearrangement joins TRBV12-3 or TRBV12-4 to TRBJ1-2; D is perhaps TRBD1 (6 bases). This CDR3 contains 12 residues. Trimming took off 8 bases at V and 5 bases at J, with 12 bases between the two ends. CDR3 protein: CASGRGAYGYTF. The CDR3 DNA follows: TGTGCCAGCGGGAGGGGGGCATATGGCTACACCTTC.

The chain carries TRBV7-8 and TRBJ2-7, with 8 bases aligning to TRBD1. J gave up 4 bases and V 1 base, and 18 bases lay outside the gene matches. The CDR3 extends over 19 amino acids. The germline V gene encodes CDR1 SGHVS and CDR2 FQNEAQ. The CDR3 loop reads CASSLGVDRAEVIYYEQYF. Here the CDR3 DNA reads TGTGCCAGCAGCTTAGGAGTGGACAGGGCCGAAGTCATTTATTACGAGCAGTACTTC.

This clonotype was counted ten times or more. The CDR3 nucleotides are TGTGCCAGCAGTTTAACCCCGGGGGGGAGGGCCAAAAACATTCAGTACTTC. Residues: CASSLTPGGRAKNIQYF. The chain carries TRBV12-3 or TRBV12-4 and TRBJ2-4; 8 bases map to TRBD2. Trimming removed 2 bases from V and 1 base from J; junction bases left unmatched: 7. The CDR3 has 17 residues.

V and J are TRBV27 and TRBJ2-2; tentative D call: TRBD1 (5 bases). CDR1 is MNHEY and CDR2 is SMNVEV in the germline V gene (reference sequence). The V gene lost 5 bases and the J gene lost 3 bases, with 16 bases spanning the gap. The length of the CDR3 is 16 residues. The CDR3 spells CASSPPGSLDTGELFF. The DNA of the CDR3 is TGTGCCAGCAGTCCCCCAGGGTCCCTTGACACCGGGGAGCTGTTTTTT.

CDR3 sequence reads: CASSETSNEQFF. The CDR3 nucleotides read TGTGCCAGCAGTGAGACCTCCAATGAGCAGTTCTTC. The chain employs TRBV2 and TRBJ2-1; the D is unclear. This CDR3 is 12 amino acids long. CDR1 and CDR2 from the germline V gene are SNHLY and FYNNEI. V was clipped by 3 bases and J by 6 bases, with 6 bases between them.

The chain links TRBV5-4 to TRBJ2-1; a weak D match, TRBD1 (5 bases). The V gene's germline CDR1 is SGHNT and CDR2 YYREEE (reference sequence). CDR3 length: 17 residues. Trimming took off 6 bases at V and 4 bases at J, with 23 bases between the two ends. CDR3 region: CASTNGEGRATYNEQFF. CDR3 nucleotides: TGTGCCAGCACCAACGGCGAAGGCAGGGCGACGTACAATGAGCAGTTCTTC. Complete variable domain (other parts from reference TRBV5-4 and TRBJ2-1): ETGVTQSPTHLIKTRGQQVTLRCSSQSGHNTVSWYQQALGQGPQFIFQYYREEENGRGNFPPRFSGLQFPNYSSELNVNALELDDSALYLCASTNGEGRATYNEQFFGPGTRLTVL.